The clone carrying this TCR beta chain is a singleton in its sample. The antigen remains undetermined. Clones were sequenced by immunoSEQ multiplex PCR, and TCRdb holds only the in-frame ones, with some missing. The sample includes fewer than 25,000 clones, around 80% of them seen just once. V lost 5 bases, J lost 4 bases, and 15 bases lay in between. The CDR3 extends over 14 amino acids. The germline V gene has CDR1 SGHTA and CDR2 FQGNSA. The entry originates in a study of T cells in narcolepsy. Findings and caveats of the study: Autoreactive clone sequences were missing from some blood memory CD4+ repertoires.

The chain uses TRBV7-2 and TRBJ2-7; TRBD1 is a possible D gene (7 bases). Sequenced material: memory (CD45RA-) CD4+ T cells from blood. This receptor was taken from a human donor in good health. The CDR3 reads CASSPGGQPYEQYF. CDR3 nucleotide sequence: TGTGCCAGCAGCCCCGGGGGACAGCCTTACGAGCAGTACTTC. The complete variable domain, with remaining parts taken from reference TRBV7-2 and TRBJ2-7, reads GAGVSQSPSNKVTEKGKDVELRCDPISGHTALYWYRQSLGQGLEFLIYFQGNSAPDKSGLPSDRFSAERTGGSVSTLTIQRTQQEDSAVYLCASSPGGQPYEQYFGPGTRLTVT.